A selection of T cell receptor beta chains follows, all from one sample in a study of prognosis after radiotherapy for stage I lung cancer. TCRdb passed the multiplex PCR reads through MiXCR, listing each CDR3 protein once. Found here are approximately 16,000 distinct CDR3 sequences, approximately 28% of them singletons; the top ten hold approximately 33%. The material was PBMCs, obtained before or after stereotactic body radiation therapy (not recorded which). These receptor sequences come from a donor aged 50 or older with non-small cell lung cancer. CDR3s include the opening cysteine and the closing phenylalanine or tryptophan. Each record gives: V gene, J gene, CDR3 length, D gene, clone size, CDR3 DNA, CDR3 protein. The D gene is left open where the match is weak. Rows may omit the clone size; those that give it use once, few, many or a size class.

v_call: TRBV6-1
j_call: TRBJ2-7
cdr3_length: 18
d_call: -
clone_size: many
cdr3_nt: TGTGCCAGCAGTAGACAGGGGTCGATCAGCGGGACTGCTTACGAGCAGTACTTC
cdr3_aa: CASSRQGSISGTAYEQYF

v_call: TRBV4-1
j_call: TRBJ2-7
cdr3_length: 14
d_call: TRBD2
clone_size: many
cdr3_nt: TGCGCCAGCAGCCAAGATAGCGGGAGGGGGGAGCAGTACTTC
cdr3_aa: CASSQDSGRGEQYF

v_call: TRBV6-1
j_call: TRBJ1-5
cdr3_length: 15
d_call: -
clone_size: -
cdr3_nt: TGTGCCACGGGGAGGGAGGGGGTGGGCAATCATCCCCAGCATTTT
cdr3_aa: CATGREGVGNHPQHF

v_call: TRBV7-8
j_call: TRBJ2-7
cdr3_length: 17
d_call: -
clone_size: -
cdr3_nt: TGTGACAGCAGCCCTAGGACAGAGACTATGACCACCTACGAGCAGTACTTC
cdr3_aa: CDSSPRTETMTTYEQYF

v_call: TRBV10-3
j_call: TRBJ2-3
cdr3_length: 14
d_call: -
clone_size: many
cdr3_nt: TGTGCCATCAGTGAGGAGGGTAGCACAGATACGCAGTATTTT
cdr3_aa: CAISEEGSTDTQYF

v_call: TRBV3-1
j_call: TRBJ2-6
cdr3_length: 19
d_call: -
clone_size: many
cdr3_nt: TGTGCCAGCAGCCAGTGGTCCCCGGCAGGGATCTCTGGGGCCAACGTCCTGACTTTC
cdr3_aa: CASSQWSPAGISGANVLTF

v_call: TRBV2
j_call: TRBJ2-3
cdr3_length: 16
d_call: TRBD2
clone_size: -
cdr3_nt: TGTGCCAGCAGTAAACTAGCGGGGGCCTCCACATATACGCAGTATTTT
cdr3_aa: CASSKLAGASTYTQYF

v_call: TRBV6-1
j_call: TRBJ2-2
cdr3_length: 12
d_call: -
clone_size: many
cdr3_nt: TGTGCCAGCATGAAGGACACCGGGGAGCTGTTTTTT
cdr3_aa: CASMKDTGELFF

v_call: TRBV3-1
j_call: TRBJ2-3
cdr3_length: 15
d_call: TRBD1
clone_size: many
cdr3_nt: TGTGCCAGCAGCCTGGGACAGGGGACCACAGATACGCAGTATTTT
cdr3_aa: CASSLGQGTTDTQYF

v_call: TRBV15
j_call: TRBJ1-2
cdr3_length: 15
d_call: -
clone_size: many
cdr3_nt: TGTGCCACCAGCAGAGGTACACGGGCTAACTATGGCTACACCTTC
cdr3_aa: CATSRGTRANYGYTF

v_call: TRBV5-4
j_call: TRBJ2-7
cdr3_length: 13
d_call: TRBD2
clone_size: many
cdr3_nt: TGTGCCAGCAGTCGGACTAGCGGGAGAGAGCAGTACTTC
cdr3_aa: CASSRTSGREQYF

v_call: TRBV27
j_call: TRBJ2-2
cdr3_length: 18
d_call: TRBD1
clone_size: -
cdr3_nt: TGTGCCAACAGCCTATCAGGACAGGATGTTAGGTCTGCCGGGGAGCTGTTTTTT
cdr3_aa: CANSLSGQDVRSAGELFF

v_call: TRBV7-9
j_call: TRBJ1-2
cdr3_length: 14
d_call: TRBD1
clone_size: -
cdr3_nt: TGTGCCAGCAGCTACCCGGGACAGGGGTTTGGATACACCTTC
cdr3_aa: CASSYPGQGFGYTF

v_call: TRBV12-3/TRBV12-4
j_call: TRBJ2-7
cdr3_length: 15
d_call: -
clone_size: many
cdr3_nt: TGTGCCACCAAGGAAACAGACGCCCCGACCTACGAGCAGTACTTC
cdr3_aa: CATKETDAPTYEQYF

v_call: TRBV28
j_call: TRBJ1-1
cdr3_length: 14
d_call: -
clone_size: many
cdr3_nt: TGTGCCAGCAGTTTGTGGGGGGCGAACACTGAAGCTTTCTTT
cdr3_aa: CASSLWGANTEAFF

v_call: TRBV28
j_call: TRBJ2-1
cdr3_length: 15
d_call: -
clone_size: many
cdr3_nt: TGTGCCAGCGGCTCCGGGACACTGTCCTACAATGAGCAGTTCTTC
cdr3_aa: CASGSGTLSYNEQFF

v_call: TRBV28
j_call: TRBJ2-7
cdr3_length: 15
d_call: TRBD2
clone_size: many
cdr3_nt: TGTGCCAGCAGTTCTCCGGGTAGCGGGGGTACCGAGCAGTACTTC
cdr3_aa: CASSSPGSGGTEQYF

v_call: TRBV6-2/TRBV6-3
j_call: TRBJ2-1
cdr3_length: 19
d_call: TRBD2
clone_size: many
cdr3_nt: TGTGCCAGCAGTTCCCCGGGACTAGCGGGAGTCAGGGCCTACAATGAGCAGTTCTTC
cdr3_aa: CASSSPGLAGVRAYNEQFF

v_call: TRBV28
j_call: TRBJ1-2
cdr3_length: 12
d_call: -
clone_size: medium-sized
cdr3_nt: TGTGCCAGCAGTTTATCTGGCGGCGGCTACACCTTC
cdr3_aa: CASSLSGGGYTF

v_call: TRBV2
j_call: TRBJ1-5
cdr3_length: 14
d_call: -
clone_size: many
cdr3_nt: TGTGCCAGCAGTGATAGTAATAGCAATCAGCCCCAGCATTTT
cdr3_aa: CASSDSNSNQPQHF

v_call: TRBV5-1
j_call: TRBJ1-1
cdr3_length: 16
d_call: -
clone_size: many
cdr3_nt: TGCGCCAGCAGCTTTCGTCCGGGACATATGAACACTGAAGCTTTCTTT
cdr3_aa: CASSFRPGHMNTEAFF

v_call: TRBV20-1
j_call: TRBJ1-2
cdr3_length: 16
d_call: -
clone_size: many
cdr3_nt: TGCAGTGCTAGAGTTCCGGGCCAGTTAGCTAACTATGGCTACACCTTC
cdr3_aa: CSARVPGQLANYGYTF

v_call: TRBV7-2
j_call: TRBJ2-7
cdr3_length: 18
d_call: TRBD2
clone_size: many
cdr3_nt: TGTGCCAGCAGCTTAGTGCGCGGACTAGCGGGAGGGCCGAGCGAGCAGTACTTC
cdr3_aa: CASSLVRGLAGGPSEQYF

v_call: TRBV28
j_call: TRBJ1-5
cdr3_length: 13
d_call: -
clone_size: medium-sized
cdr3_nt: TGTGCCAGCAGTTTCCGGGGTCCCCAGCCCCAGCATTTT
cdr3_aa: CASSFRGPQPQHF

v_call: TRBV12-3/TRBV12-4
j_call: TRBJ2-1
cdr3_length: 15
d_call: -
clone_size: -
cdr3_nt: TGTGCCAGCAGGCCAGAGAGGGACGGGGTAAGGCGGCAGTTCTTC
cdr3_aa: CASRPERDGVRRQFF

v_call: TRBV6-5
j_call: TRBJ1-4
cdr3_length: 15
d_call: TRBD1
clone_size: many
cdr3_nt: TGTGCCAGCAGATACCTCGGGACAGGGTTTGAAAAACTGTTTTTT
cdr3_aa: CASRYLGTGFEKLFF

v_call: TRBV20-1
j_call: TRBJ2-1
cdr3_length: 15
d_call: -
clone_size: medium-sized
cdr3_nt: TGCAGTGCTAGAGGCCAACCGAGCTCCTACAATGAGCAGTTCTTC
cdr3_aa: CSARGQPSSYNEQFF

v_call: TRBV28
j_call: TRBJ2-7
cdr3_length: 16
d_call: -
clone_size: many
cdr3_nt: TGTGCCAGCAGTTTCCCGGTGGGACCCCAGTCCTACGAGCAGTACTTC
cdr3_aa: CASSFPVGPQSYEQYF

v_call: TRBV28
j_call: TRBJ1-2
cdr3_length: 13
d_call: -
clone_size: many
cdr3_nt: TGTGCCAGCAGCCGGGTCGGTAACTATGGCTACACCTTC
cdr3_aa: CASSRVGNYGYTF

v_call: TRBV6-1
j_call: TRBJ2-7
cdr3_length: 14
d_call: -
clone_size: -
cdr3_nt: TGTGCCAGCAGTGTTGAACTTAATGACTACGAGCAGTACTTC
cdr3_aa: CASSVELNDYEQYF

v_call: TRBV19
j_call: TRBJ1-5
cdr3_length: 15
d_call: TRBD1
clone_size: many
cdr3_nt: TGTGCCAGTAGGGGGGGGCAGGGGGGCCATCAGCCCCAGCATTTT
cdr3_aa: CASRGGQGGHQPQHF

v_call: TRBV20-1
j_call: TRBJ2-3
cdr3_length: 13
d_call: -
clone_size: -
cdr3_nt: TGCAGTGCTAGACCCGCGAGGACAGATACGCAGTATTTT
cdr3_aa: CSARPARTDTQYF

v_call: TRBV5-1
j_call: TRBJ2-7
cdr3_length: 16
d_call: -
clone_size: many
cdr3_nt: TGCGCCAGCAGCTTGGGGGGGCGAATTAGCTCCTACGAGCAGTACTTC
cdr3_aa: CASSLGGRISSYEQYF

v_call: TRBV11-3
j_call: TRBJ1-1
cdr3_length: 16
d_call: TRBD1
clone_size: many
cdr3_nt: TGTGCCAGCAGCTATCCCCCGGGACAGCCAGGGTCGGAAGCTTTCTTT
cdr3_aa: CASSYPPGQPGSEAFF

v_call: TRBV12-3/TRBV12-4
j_call: TRBJ2-2
cdr3_length: 17
d_call: -
clone_size: once
cdr3_nt: TGTGCCAGCAGGGAACATGGGGGGTTAGGGGCTACCGGGGATCTGTTTTTT
cdr3_aa: CASREHGGLGATGDLFF

v_call: TRBV30
j_call: TRBJ2-7
cdr3_length: 14
d_call: -
clone_size: many
cdr3_nt: TGTGCCTGGGTGGGGGGAGGTTCCTCCTACGAGCAGTACTTC
cdr3_aa: CAWVGGGSSYEQYF

v_call: TRBV30
j_call: TRBJ2-7
cdr3_length: 14
d_call: -
clone_size: many
cdr3_nt: TGTGCCTGGAGTGTAGCCAGGGATGAGTACGAGCAGTACTTC
cdr3_aa: CAWSVARDEYEQYF

v_call: TRBV9
j_call: TRBJ2-3
cdr3_length: 17
d_call: TRBD2
clone_size: many
cdr3_nt: TGTGCCAGCAGCGGAAGACTAGCGGGAGGCGGCCCAGATACGCAGTATTTT
cdr3_aa: CASSGRLAGGGPDTQYF

v_call: TRBV6-1
j_call: TRBJ2-7
cdr3_length: 13
d_call: -
clone_size: many
cdr3_nt: TGTGCCAGCAGTCCCCCCGGCCTATACGAGCAGTACTTC
cdr3_aa: CASSPPGLYEQYF

v_call: TRBV6-5
j_call: TRBJ2-1
cdr3_length: 17
d_call: -
clone_size: -
cdr3_nt: TGTGCCAGTAGTTACGCATCAACTAGCTGGACCTACAATGAGCAGTTCTTC
cdr3_aa: CASSYASTSWTYNEQFF

v_call: TRBV9
j_call: TRBJ2-3
cdr3_length: 16
d_call: TRBD1
clone_size: many
cdr3_nt: TGTGCCAGCAGCGAAGGACAGGGGGCTAGCACAGATACGCAGTATTTT
cdr3_aa: CASSEGQGASTDTQYF

v_call: TRBV7-9
j_call: TRBJ2-1
cdr3_length: 15
d_call: -
clone_size: many
cdr3_nt: TGTGCCAGCAGCCAGACAGAACCCTCCTACAATGAGCAGTTCTTC
cdr3_aa: CASSQTEPSYNEQFF

v_call: TRBV7-9
j_call: TRBJ2-3
cdr3_length: 17
d_call: -
clone_size: many
cdr3_nt: TGTGCCAGCAGCTCACTGTCAATCGGGAGAATATCCGATACGCAGTATTTT
cdr3_aa: CASSSLSIGRISDTQYF

v_call: TRBV7-9
j_call: TRBJ2-7
cdr3_length: 12
d_call: -
clone_size: many
cdr3_nt: TGTGCCAGCAGTCCCGACGGCATCGAGCAGTACTTC
cdr3_aa: CASSPDGIEQYF

v_call: TRBV3-1
j_call: TRBJ2-1
cdr3_length: 13
d_call: TRBD2
clone_size: many
cdr3_nt: TGTGCCAGCAGCTCAGGCGGGAGCTATGAGCAGTTCTTC
cdr3_aa: CASSSGGSYEQFF

v_call: TRBV7-9
j_call: TRBJ2-7
cdr3_length: 22
d_call: TRBD2
clone_size: -
cdr3_nt: TGTGCCAGCAGCCCCCAGGGTCCCGGGACTAGCGGCAGACAAACGAGGGTCTACGAGCAGTACTTC
cdr3_aa: CASSPQGPGTSGRQTRVYEQYF

v_call: TRBV9
j_call: TRBJ2-5
cdr3_length: 14
d_call: TRBD2
clone_size: many
cdr3_nt: TGTGCCAGCAGCAGGGAGGGCCTGTGGGAGACCCAGTACTTC
cdr3_aa: CASSREGLWETQYF

v_call: TRBV28
j_call: TRBJ2-3
cdr3_length: 15
d_call: -
clone_size: many
cdr3_nt: TGTGCCAGCAGTTTATGGAGACAGGGCACAGATACGCAGTATTTT
cdr3_aa: CASSLWRQGTDTQYF

v_call: TRBV30
j_call: TRBJ2-4
cdr3_length: 14
d_call: -
clone_size: many
cdr3_nt: TGTGCCTGGAGTGGTCGGGAGGCCAAAAACATTCAGTACTTC
cdr3_aa: CAWSGREAKNIQYF

v_call: TRBV20-1
j_call: TRBJ2-7
cdr3_length: 14
d_call: -
clone_size: many
cdr3_nt: TGCAGTGCTCCTCAGGAGGGGGGCTCCTACGAGCAGTACTTC
cdr3_aa: CSAPQEGGSYEQYF

v_call: TRBV7-2
j_call: TRBJ2-1
cdr3_length: 15
d_call: -
clone_size: -
cdr3_nt: TGTGCCAGCAGCTTAGCGGTGCTAGTGCTCAATGAGCAGTTCTTC
cdr3_aa: CASSLAVLVLNEQFF

v_call: TRBV27
j_call: TRBJ2-3
cdr3_length: 16
d_call: TRBD2
clone_size: many
cdr3_nt: TGTGCCAGCAGTTCCACACTAGCGGGCCTCACAGATACGCAGTATTTT
cdr3_aa: CASSSTLAGLTDTQYF

v_call: TRBV20-1
j_call: TRBJ2-5
cdr3_length: 16
d_call: TRBD2
clone_size: many
cdr3_nt: TGCAGTGCGCGATGGACTAGCGGAGGGATCCAAGAGACCCAGTACTTC
cdr3_aa: CSARWTSGGIQETQYF

v_call: TRBV6-1
j_call: TRBJ2-1
cdr3_length: 16
d_call: -
clone_size: -
cdr3_nt: TGTGCCAGCAGTGAATTAGGGAGCACCCCCAACGATGAGCAGTTCTTC
cdr3_aa: CASSELGSTPNDEQFF